Each of the 19 T cell receptor beta chains below was sequenced from the same sample in a study of T cells in Graves' hyperthyroidism and ophthalmopathy. Authors of the study amplified TCR beta CDR3 regions from RNA transcripts. An initial round of RT-PCR targeting the TCR CDR3 relied on the HTBI primer set. TCRdb independently ran MiXCR on the multiplex PCR reads; one entry per CDR3 protein. Of about 360,000 distinct CDR3 sequences in the sample, under 15% were seen once. Sequences were obtained from blood. The receptor source for this set is a woman between 18 and 29 years old with Graves' hyperthyroidism.

This clonotype was seen at least ten times. The rearrangement joins TRBV12-3 or TRBV12-4 to TRBJ1-5, with a tentative D call TRBD1 (6 bases). This CDR3 has 15 amino acids. Trimming stripped 5 bases from V and 3 bases from J, with 14 bases between. Here the CDR3 reads CASSPSDSVNQPQHF. For the CDR3, the DNA is TGTGCCAGCAGTCCCTCGGACAGCGTCAATCAGCCCCAGCATTTT.

This clonotype showed up many times. The CDR3 DNA sequence: TGTGCCAGCGGGAGCTACACCTTC. The encoded protein is CASGSYTF. The rearrangement links TRBV9 to TRBJ1-2; D is undetermined. Trimming stripped 7 bases from V and 9 bases from J, with 4 bases between. The germline V gene encodes CDR1 SGDLS and CDR2 YYNGEE. The CDR3 contains 8 residues. The complete variable domain, with remaining parts taken from reference TRBV9 and TRBJ1-2, reads DSGVTQTPKHLITATGQRVTLRCSPRSGDLSVYWYQQSLDQGLQFLIQYYNGEERAKGNILERFSAQQFPDLHSELNLSSLELGDSALYFCASGSYTFGSGTRLTVV.

At least ten counts were recorded for this clonotype. The chain carries TRBV20-1 and TRBJ2-1; 10 bases agree with TRBD2. The CDR3 runs 15 residues. CDR1 DFQATT and CDR2 SNEGSKA come from the germline V gene (reference sequence). J gave up 4 bases and V 6 bases, and 9 bases lay outside the gene matches. The CDR3 DNA reads as TGCAGTGCCTACCAGCTAGCGGGGGTTTACAATGAGCAGTTCTTC. Translation gives CSAYQLAGVYNEQFF.

The chain carries TRBV19 and TRBJ1-2, with D maybe TRBD1 (6 bases). The V gene lost 6 bases and the J gene lost 8 bases, with 19 bases spanning the gap. The germline gives CDR1 LNHDA, CDR2 SQIVND (reference sequence). The CDR3 spans 14 residues. CDR3 sequence (DNA): TGTGCCAGTAGCGAAACAGGGTTAACGAGCGGCTACACCTTC. Translation: CASSETGLTSGYTF.

A few counts support this clonotype. One base away lies a much larger clone, so this may be a sequencing read error. The genes are TRBV7-9 and TRBJ1-2; D ambiguous. The V gene's germline CDR1 is SEHNR and CDR2 FQNEAQ (reference sequence). V shed 3 bases and J shed 4 bases, with 15 bases lying between them. This CDR3 is built from 15 residues. The CDR3 nucleotides read TGTGCCAGCAGCTTTGCGATATCGGAAAGCTATGGCTACACCTTC. Protein product: CASSFAISESYGYTF.

In its sample, this clonotype was seen a few times. The chain links TRBV11-2 to TRBJ2-3; D unresolved. V was clipped by 1 base and J by 8 bases, with 19 bases between them. This CDR3 is built from 16 residues. Germline CDR1 and CDR2: SGHAT and FQNNGV. The CDR3 here is CASSLGGGGDLGTQYF. The CDR3 DNA reads TGTGCCAGCAGCTTAGGCGGCGGCGGTGATCTGGGTACGCAGTATTTT. Combining the CDR3 with reference TRBV11-2 and TRBJ2-3 gives the whole variable domain EAGVAQSPRYKIIEKRQSVAFWCNPISGHATLYWYQQILGQGPKLLIQFQNNGVVDDSQLPKDRFSAERLKGVDSTLKIQPAKLEDSAVYLCASSLGGGGDLGTQYFGPGTRLTVL.

At least ten counts were recorded for this clonotype. The V and J genes are TRBV28 and TRBJ2-2; D call uncertain. The V end was cut by 1 base, the J end by 6 bases, with 12 bases between. The germline V gene has CDR1 MDHEN and CDR2 SYDVKM. The CDR3 spans 15 residues. CDR3 loop: CASSLLAEGAGELFF. CDR3 nucleotides: TGTGCCAGCAGTTTATTGGCGGAAGGTGCCGGGGAGCTGTTTTTT.

This clonotype was picked up a small number of times. The rearrangement links TRBV28 to TRBJ1-1, with 9 bases that match TRBD1. This CDR3 has 15 residues. Germline V gene data show CDR1 as MDHEN and CDR2 as SYDVKM. With V trimmed by 6 bases and J by 4 bases, 9 bases remained unmatched. The CDR3 loop reads CASSGGQGGFTEAFF. In DNA, the CDR3 is TGTGCCAGCAGCGGGGGACAGGGAGGATTCACTGAAGCTTTCTTT.

This chain uses TRBV7-9 with TRBJ2-5; TRBD2 matches at 8 bases. Germline loops: CDR1 SEHNR, CDR2 FQNEAQ (reference sequence). CDR3 length: 15 residues. J was trimmed by 5 bases and V by 3 bases; bases with no gene match: 8. This CDR3 is CASSLGFGGVETQYF. The CDR3, as DNA: TGTGCCAGCAGCTTGGGCTTCGGGGGGGTGGAGACCCAGTACTTC.

This clonotype has a count of ten or more. The J gene is TRBJ2-3, the V gene TRBV20-1; tentatively, D is TRBD1 or TRBD2 (5 bases each). V lost 1 base and J lost 1, with 18 bases in between. The CDR3 extends over 17 amino acids. Germline V gene lookup returns CDR1 DFQATT and CDR2 SNEGSKA (reference sequence). The CDR3 DNA reads as TGCAGTGCTAGAGCCTTGGGGGATAGCAGGGGCACAGATACGCAGTATTTT. Its protein product is CSARALGDSRGTDTQYF.

The chain couples TRBV11-2 to TRBJ2-3, with TRBD2 matching 7 bases. With V trimmed by 2 bases and J by 2 bases, 7 bases remained unmatched. There are 16 residues in the CDR3. From germline, CDR1 is SGHAT and CDR2 FQNNGV. CDR3 region: CASSLNLADVTDTQYF. DNA for the CDR3: TGTGCCAGCAGCTTAAATCTAGCGGACGTCACAGATACGCAGTATTTT.

Ten or more counts support this clonotype. J is TRBJ2-5 and V is TRBV28; 7 bases agree with TRBD1. CDR1 MDHEN and CDR2 SYDVKM come from the germline V gene. This CDR3 comprises 14 residues. V gave up 7 bases and J gave up 5 bases; unmatched junction bases: 10. CDR3 DNA: TGTGCCAGCACGACAGGGCTCGATCTGGAGACCCAGTACTTC. Its translation: CASTTGLDLETQYF.

This clonotype has ten or more counts. J is TRBJ2-2 and V is TRBV6-1, with 10 bases identical to TRBD1. Germline V gene lookup returns CDR1 MNHNS and CDR2 SASEGT. The length of the CDR3 is 16 residues. The junction had 6 bases not matched to a gene; V was cut back by 4 bases and J by 4 bases. CDR3: CASSGQGAYITGELFF. The CDR3, as DNA: TGTGCCAGCAGTGGACAGGGGGCATATATCACCGGGGAGCTGTTTTTT.

This chain links TRBV7-8 with TRBJ1-1, with D tentatively TRBD1 (5 bases). The CDR3 covers 16 residues. The germline gives CDR1 SGHVS, CDR2 FQNEAQ. V was pared by 3 bases and J by 5 bases, with 19 bases between. The CDR3 loop is CASSFAGGVKRTEAFF. Written as DNA, the CDR3 is TGTGCCAGCAGCTTTGCGGGGGGGGTAAAGAGGACTGAAGCTTTCTTT.

This clonotype was detected ten times or more. The genes are TRBV7-8 and TRBJ2-2; D gene ambiguous. CDR1 is SGHVS, CDR2 FQNEAQ, per germline. The CDR3 is made up of 17 amino acids. The V and J ends lost 4 bases and 0 bases respectively, with 15 bases between them. The CDR3 spells CASSYRADRANTGELFF. The CDR3 DNA reads as TGTGCCAGCAGCTACCGCGCTGATAGGGCGAACACCGGGGAGCTGTTTTTT. Variable domain in full (rest from reference TRBV7-8 and TRBJ2-2): GAGVSQSPRYKVAKRGQDVALRCDPISGHVSLFWYQQALGQGPEFLTYFQNEAQLDKSGLPSDRFFAERPEGSVSTLKIQRTQQEDSAVYLCASSYRADRANTGELFFGEGSRLTVL.

This clonotype has a single count. The chain combines TRBV9 with TRBJ2-1, with 15 bases aligning to TRBD2. Germline CDR1 is SGDLS and CDR2 is YYNGEE. With 4 bases clipped from V and 1 base from J, the junction kept 12 bases outside the gene matches. This CDR3 has 20 amino acids. Here the CDR3 reads CASSPRTSGRAWRSYNEQFF. CDR3 nucleotide sequence: TGTGCCAGCAGCCCCCGGACTAGCGGGAGGGCCTGGAGGTCCTACAATGAGCAGTTCTTC. The variable domain in full, with the rest retrieved from reference TRBV9 and TRBJ2-1, is DSGVTQTPKHLITATGQRVTLRCSPRSGDLSVYWYQQSLDQGLQFLIQYYNGEERAKGNILERFSAQQFPDLHSELNLSSLELGDSALYFCASSPRTSGRAWRSYNEQFFGPGTRLTVL.

This clonotype was counted at least ten times. The V and J genes are TRBV7-9 and TRBJ1-2, with D uncertain. The ends were cut back, 5 bases at V and 8 bases at J, with 15 bases in the middle. Germline loops: CDR1 SEHNR, CDR2 FQNEAQ (reference sequence). The CDR3 sequence is 13 residues long. The CDR3 loop is CASSREEGRGYTF. DNA of the CDR3: TGTGCCAGCAGCCGAGAAGAAGGGCGGGGCTACACCTTC. Full variable domain (missing parts from reference TRBV7-9 and TRBJ1-2): DTGVSQNPRHKITKRGQNVTFRCDPISEHNRLYWYRQTLGQGPEFLTYFQNEAQLEKSRLLSDRFSAERPKGSFSTLEIQRTEQGDSAMYLCASSREEGRGYTFGSGTRLTVV.

This clonotype was counted many times. The V gene is TRBV20-1, the J gene TRBJ1-1; D is unclear. Trimming took off 8 bases at V and 3 bases at J, with 13 bases between the two ends. The germline CDR1 and CDR2 sequences are DFQATT and SNEGSKA (reference sequence). This CDR3 region has 12 residues. This CDR3 is CSTSPRDTEAFF. CDR3 coding DNA: TGCAGTACCTCCCCACGGGACACTGAAGCTTTCTTT.

This rearrangement joins TRBV3-1 to TRBJ2-1; the D gene is possibly TRBD2 (6 bases). Germline CDR1 LGHDT, CDR2 YNNKEL (reference sequence). V dropped 4 bases and J dropped 6 bases, with 19 bases sitting between them. This CDR3 contains 16 residues. The CDR3 here is CASSPRGGTSPNEQFF. CDR3 in DNA: TGTGCCAGCAGCCCTAGAGGAGGGACTTCCCCCAATGAGCAGTTCTTC.